These T cell receptor beta chains were read from a single sample in a study of CD8 T cells in Susac syndrome. A single record per CDR3 protein comes from TCRdb applying MiXCR to the immunoSEQ multiplex PCR reads. The table records 300,000 to 350,000 distinct CDR3 sequences, approximately 90% of them present only once. What was sequenced was CD4+ T cells from PBMCs. These receptors all come from a human donor with multiple sclerosis. Both conserved end residues are part of each CDR3. Fields, in order: D gene, V gene, clone size, J gene, CDR3 DNA, CDR3 protein. The D gene is left open where the match is weak. The size field is filled for only some rows; it gives once, few, many or a size class.

>.|TRBV5-1|.|TRBJ2-3
TGCGCCAGCAGCTCCGGGGGCTTGATGGCAGATACGCAGTATTTT
CASSSGGLMADTQYF
>.|TRBV10-3|.|TRBJ1-2
TGTGCCATCAGTGAGTCGCTGACGAGGGAATCGATCTATGGCTACACCTTC
CAISESLTRESIYGYTF
>TRBD2|TRBV25-1|.|TRBJ2-7
TGTGCCAGCAGTGGCGGGAGGGCCATGGGCTACGAGCAGTACTTC
CASSGGRAMGYEQYF
>.|TRBV29-1|.|TRBJ1-2
TGCAGCGTTGACGGGGGGGCCCGCTATGGCTACACCTTC
CSVDGGARYGYTF
>TRBD1|TRBV15|.|TRBJ1-5
TGTGCCACCGGCGAGGAGACAGGGGGTCAGCCCCAGCATTTT
CATGEETGGQPQHF
>TRBD2|TRBV7-8|once|TRBJ2-7
TGTGCCAGCAGCCCAGTAGCGGGAGTGGGCGAGCAGTACTTC
CASSPVAGVGEQYF
>TRBD2|TRBV19|.|TRBJ2-7
TGTGCCAGTAGTTACAAGGGACTAGCGGGAGTCGAGCAGTACTTC
CASSYKGLAGVEQYF
>TRBD1|TRBV5-4|.|TRBJ1-2
TGTGCCAGCAGCCCGAAGGACAGGGGGCTTTATGGCTACACCTTC
CASSPKDRGLYGYTF
>.|TRBV21-1|.|TRBJ2-7
TGTGCCAGCAGCGAAAAGCCGCTGGGCTCCTACGAGCAGTACTTC
CASSEKPLGSYEQYF
>.|TRBV3-1|few|TRBJ2-7
TGTGCCAGCAGCCAACCGCCCGTCTACGAGCAGTACTTC
CASSQPPVYEQYF
>TRBD1|TRBV19|.|TRBJ1-5
TGTGCCAGTAGTATCATAGGGGGCTTTGTTCAGCCCCAGCATTTT
CASSIIGGFVQPQHF
>.|TRBV15|.|TRBJ2-5
TGTGCCACCAGCAGACCCTTGGGGACCCAGTACTTC
CATSRPLGTQYF
>.|TRBV2|.|TRBJ1-2
TGTGCCAGCTCCTGGACAGTCGAGGGCTACACCTTC
CASSWTVEGYTF
>TRBD1|TRBV12-3/TRBV12-4|.|TRBJ2-2
TGTGCCAGCAGTTTGCAGGGGGCCTTGCTGTTTTTT
CASSLQGALLFF
>TRBD1|TRBV13|.|TRBJ2-7
TGTGCCAGCAGCATTTACGCCGGCCGGACAGGGCGAGACGAGCAGTACTTC
CASSIYAGRTGRDEQYF
>.|TRBV20-1|.|TRBJ1-1
TGCAGCGTAAAGGCTCCCCGAGGGGGAATCGCTGAAGCTTTCTTT
CSVKAPRGGIAEAFF
>TRBD1|TRBV7-2|.|TRBJ1-1
TGTGCCAGCAGCAAACGACAGGGGCATAGGAACACTGAAGCTTTCTTT
CASSKRQGHRNTEAFF
>.|TRBV15|.|TRBJ2-7
TGTGCCACCAGCAGAGAGGCAGGGGTCGAGCAGTACTTC
CATSREAGVEQYF
>TRBD1|TRBV5-1|.|TRBJ1-1
TGCGCCAGCACCCCGAGGGGACAGCTGAACACTGAAGCTTTCTTT
CASTPRGQLNTEAFF
>.|TRBV29-1|.|TRBJ1-1
TGCAGCGTTGGTCCCCCCAAGGAGGGGGGCACTGAAGCTTTCTTT
CSVGPPKEGGTEAFF
>TRBD2|TRBV9|.|TRBJ2-1
TGTGCCAGCAGCGGGACTAGCGGTATTAATGAGCAGTTCTTC
CASSGTSGINEQFF
>.|TRBV7-9|.|TRBJ1-2
TGTGCCAGCAGCCCCCGGGCCACGGACTATGGCTACACCTTC
CASSPRATDYGYTF
>.|TRBV5-1|.|TRBJ1-1
TGCGCCAGCAGCTACAGGTTCGAGGGCACTGAAGCTTTCTTT
CASSYRFEGTEAFF
>.|TRBV10-3|.|TRBJ1-2
TGTGCCATCAGTGATACTACGACAGTGCCCCGAGGCTACACCTTC
CAISDTTTVPRGYTF
>TRBD2|TRBV4-2|.|TRBJ2-1
TGTGCCAGCAGCCAGTCACTAGCGGGATCCTACAATGAGCAGTTCTTC
CASSQSLAGSYNEQFF
>.|TRBV7-9|.|TRBJ1-3
TGTGCCAGCAGCCCGCTACAGGGAAATCGGTGGGACACCATATATTTT
CASSPLQGNRWDTIYF
>.|TRBV30|.|TRBJ2-1
TGTGCCTGGGGAGGACTACTCCACTACAATGAGCAGTTCTTC
CAWGGLLHYNEQFF
>.|TRBV20-1|.|TRBJ2-7
TGCAGTGCTAGAGCGACTAGCTACGAGCAGTACTTC
CSARATSYEQYF
>.|TRBV29-1|.|TRBJ1-1
TGCAGCGTTCGTCGGGGGGGGGTGAACACTGAAGCTTTCTTT
CSVRRGGVNTEAFF
>TRBD2|TRBV5-4|few|TRBJ2-7
TGTGCCAGCAGCTTAGTTAGAGCGGGAGGGCCCTACGAGCAGTACTTC
CASSLVRAGGPYEQYF
>.|TRBV19|.|TRBJ2-6
TGTGCCAGTAGCGAGGGACCTTGGAACGTCCTGACTTTC
CASSEGPWNVLTF
>.|TRBV29-1|.|TRBJ2-1
TGCAGCGTTGAAGCCCGTACATACAATGAGCAGTTCTTC
CSVEARTYNEQFF
>.|TRBV3-1|few|TRBJ2-2
TGTGCCAGCAGCCAGGGGATCGGGGAGCTGTTTTTT
CASSQGIGELFF
>.|TRBV5-1|.|TRBJ2-5
TGCGCCAGCAGCCGCGGGTTTCAAGAGACCCAGTACTTC
CASSRGFQETQYF
>.|TRBV20-1|.|TRBJ2-6
TGCAGTGCTAAGGGGCAAGGGGCCAACGTCCTGACTTTC
CSAKGQGANVLTF
>TRBD2|TRBV5-4|.|TRBJ2-3
TGTGCCAGCAGCCGGGGACTAGCGGGGGAGACAGATACGCAGTATTTT
CASSRGLAGETDTQYF
>.|TRBV2|once|TRBJ2-1
TGTGCCAGCAGGGGGGACGGCTACAATGAGCAGTTCTTC
CASRGDGYNEQFF
>.|TRBV18|.|TRBJ1-4
TGTGCCAGCTCTCCTCGTCAGACCAGGACTAATGAAAAACTGTTTTTT
CASSPRQTRTNEKLFF
>.|TRBV11-2|.|TRBJ1-2
TGTGCCAGCAGCTTAGATCAATCAGGCGGTGACTATGGCTACACCTTC
CASSLDQSGGDYGYTF
>.|TRBV18|.|TRBJ2-5
TGTGCCAGCTCACCAAAGGGACTGGTGGAGGAGACCCAGTACTTC
CASSPKGLVEETQYF
>TRBD1|TRBV29-1|.|TRBJ2-5
TGCAGCGTTCTGCCTGCAACAGGGGCCCAAGAGACCCAGTACTTC
CSVLPATGAQETQYF
>TRBD1|TRBV5-1|.|TRBJ2-1
TGCGCCAGCGGTACGGGACAGGGGAATGAGCAGTTCTTC
CASGTGQGNEQFF
>TRBD2|TRBV7-9|.|TRBJ2-7
TGTGCCAGCAGCGAGAGCGGGAGAACTGGCGAGCAGTACTTC
CASSESGRTGEQYF
>TRBD1|TRBV27|.|TRBJ2-6
TGTGCCAGCACCCTTAGGGGACAGTACTCTGGGGCCAACGTCCTGACTTTC
CASTLRGQYSGANVLTF
>TRBD2|TRBV20-1|.|TRBJ2-7
TGCAGTGCTAGGCGGGGGACTAGCGGGGTCTACGAGCAGTACTTC
CSARRGTSGVYEQYF
>.|TRBV6-2/TRBV6-3|.|TRBJ2-7
TGTGCCAGCCCGCCAGAGGGGCCGTCCGAGCAGTACTTC
CASPPEGPSEQYF
>TRBD1|TRBV5-1|.|TRBJ1-1
TGCGCCAGCAGCCCCTCCCGACAGGGATGGAACACTGAAGCTTTCTTT
CASSPSRQGWNTEAFF
>.|TRBV15|.|TRBJ1-1
TGTGCCACCAGCAGAGCGCGGACGGGAGCCTCGAACACTGAAGCTTTCTTT
CATSRARTGASNTEAFF
>.|TRBV6-2/TRBV6-3|.|TRBJ1-5
TGTGCCAGCAGTTCGCCGGGACAAAATCAGCCCCAGCATTTT
CASSSPGQNQPQHF
>.|TRBV20-1|.|TRBJ2-5
TGCAGTGCTAGATCGGTGAGACAAGAGACCCAGTACTTC
CSARSVRQETQYF
>TRBD2|TRBV5-6|.|TRBJ2-1
TGTGCCAGCAGCCCCCGGGGGACTAGCGGGAGAGATGAGCAGTTCTTC
CASSPRGTSGRDEQFF